The 20 T cell receptor beta chains given below trace back to one sample, sequenced in a study of T cell responses to AZD1222 COVID-19 vaccine. Method: immunoSEQ multiplex PCR; TCRdb's copy keeps in-frame clones and lacks some. The data hold 200,000 or so clones, with 90% to 95% observed a single time. Sequenced material: peripheral blood, taken 28 days after the second AZD1222 dose. The receptors were gathered from an adult who received the AZD1222 COVID-19 vaccine.

This rearrangement joins TRBV19 to TRBJ2-7; 8 bases align to TRBD1. CDR1 is LNHDA, CDR2 SQIVND, per germline (reference sequence). J was trimmed by 5 bases and V by 9 bases; bases with no gene match: 9. The CDR3 covers 13 residues. The CDR3 sequence is CASRQGLGDEQYF. As DNA, the CDR3 is TGTGCCAGCAGACAGGGGCTAGGTGACGAGCAGTACTTC.

The chain is built from TRBV7-9 and TRBJ1-2, with 10 bases that match TRBD1. V shed 4 bases, J shed 4 bases, and the junction held 15 bases outside the gene matches. The CDR3 runs 18 residues. Germline values: CDR1 SEHNR, CDR2 FQNEAQ (reference sequence). Written as DNA, the CDR3 is TGTGCCAGCAGCTCGACCCGGGACAGGGGACGAATAGGCTATGGCTACACCTTC. This gives the protein CASSSTRDRGRIGYGYTF.

This chain uses TRBV9 with TRBJ2-1, with 7 nucleotides matching TRBD2. The V gene end was trimmed by 4 bases and the J gene end by 7 bases; junction bases not matched to a gene: 11. The CDR3 runs 15 residues. Per germline, CDR1 SGDLS and CDR2 YYNGEE. The CDR3 loop is CASSFRDYVTNEQFF. CDR3 bases: TGTGCCAGCAGCTTCCGGGACTACGTTACGAATGAGCAGTTCTTC.

The J gene is TRBJ2-7, the V gene TRBV2, with 7 bases that match TRBD1. V lost 10 bases to trimming and J lost 6 bases; unmatched junction nucleotides: 18. Germline CDR1 and CDR2: SNHLY and FYNNEI. The CDR3 spans 15 residues. CDR3 residues: CANSPGQAVLTEQYF. DNA for the CDR3: TGTGCCAACTCCCCAGGACAGGCCGTCCTGACCGAGCAGTACTTC.

The CDR3: CASSLAGGVPLHF. The CDR3 nucleotides read TGTGCCAGCAGCTTAGCGGGCGGGGTACCCCTCCACTTT. This chain connects TRBV7-9 to TRBJ1-6; D remains unclear. The CDR3 extends over 13 amino acids. CDR1 and CDR2 (germline): SEHNR, FQNEAQ (reference sequence). Trimming removed 0 bases at V and 12 bases at J, with 9 bases between.

This chain joins TRBV24-1 and TRBJ2-5; 10 bases map to TRBD1. V dropped 2 bases and J dropped 3; count of bases not matched to a gene: 2. The CDR3 has 15 amino acids. Germline CDR1 reads KGHDR; CDR2 reads SFDVKD. Written as DNA, the CDR3 is TGTGCCACCAGTGATTCCGGACAGGGGGAAGAGACCCAGTACTTC. Protein: CATSDSGQGEETQYF.

The chain couples TRBV5-1 to TRBJ2-7; 8 bases fit TRBD2. The CDR3 contains 14 residues. Germline V gene data show CDR1 as SGHRS and CDR2 as YFSETQ. The trim removed 5 bases at V and 4 bases at J, leaving 8 bases unmatched. Written as DNA, the CDR3 is TGCGCCAGCAGGGGGGGTAGCGGGGATTACGAGCAGTACTTC. It specifies CASRGGSGDYEQYF.

CDR3 in amino acids: CASSLGGPNQPQHF. The CDR3 bases are TGCGCCAGCAGCTTGGGGGGGCCCAATCAGCCCCAGCATTTT. This chain joins TRBV5-1 and TRBJ1-5; weak D call: TRBD1 (6 bases). CDR1 SGHRS and CDR2 YFSETQ come from the germline V gene. The CDR3 has 14 residues. Trimming took off 0 bases at V and 3 bases at J, with 7 bases between the two ends.

The gene calls are TRBV18 and TRBJ2-3; a possible D gene is TRBD1 (6 bases). In germline, CDR1 is KGHSH, CDR2 LQKENI. V lost 3 bases to trimming and J lost 3 bases, with 16 bases between them. The CDR3 is 16 amino acids. CDR3 sequence: CASSPRVGTITDTQYF. The CDR3 coding sequence is TGTGCCAGCTCACCCCGGGTAGGGACAATTACAGATACGCAGTATTTT.

J is TRBJ1-4 and V is TRBV11-2; D is ambiguous. V was pared by 2 bases and J by 11 bases, with 12 bases between. Germline V gene data show CDR1 as SGHAT and CDR2 as FQNNGV. This CDR3 comprises 13 residues. The DNA for the CDR3 is TGTGCCAGCAGCTTATCCAGAGGAAATAAACTGTTTTTT. It specifies CASSLSRGNKLFF.

The V gene is TRBV5-4, the J gene TRBJ1-5; a weak D match, TRBD1 (5 bases). CDR3 size: 15 residues. Germline V lookup: CDR1 SGHNT, CDR2 YYREEE (reference sequence). V lost 0 bases and J 4 bases, leaving 11 bases between the germline ends. This CDR3 reads CASSLDGASNQPQHF. The CDR3 region has the DNA TGTGCCAGCAGCTTGGACGGGGCCTCGAATCAGCCCCAGCATTTT.

This chain uses TRBV3-1 (or the pseudogene TRBV3-2) with TRBJ1-6; 9 positions match TRBD1. This CDR3 is 15 amino acids long. Germline values: CDR1 LGHDT, CDR2 YNNKEL (reference sequence). With V trimmed by 4 bases and J by 8 bases, 6 bases remained unmatched. The CDR3 DNA reads TGTGCCAGCAGCCCGACCGGGACAGGGTATTCACCCCTCCACTTT. It codes for CASSPTGTGYSPLHF.

V gene TRBV6-5 combines with J gene TRBJ1-6; D uncertain. V lost 0 bases and J 4 bases, leaving 10 bases between the germline ends. The CDR3 contains 16 residues. CDR1 and CDR2 from the germline V gene are MNHEY and SVGAGI. The CDR3 loop is CASSYSGLDYNSPLHF. The DNA of the CDR3 is TGTGCCAGCAGTTACTCAGGACTCGATTATAATTCACCCCTCCACTTT.

The J gene is TRBJ2-5, the V gene TRBV27; 10 nucleotides line up with TRBD2. CDR1 is MNHEY and CDR2 is SMNVEV in the germline V gene (reference sequence). V lost 6 bases and J lost 4; bases outside the gene matches: 11. The CDR3 loop spans 16 amino acids. This CDR3 reads CASRSSSGGQGETQYF. The CDR3 DNA reads as TGTGCCAGCAGGTCTTCTAGCGGGGGCCAGGGAGAGACCCAGTACTTC.

V usage is TRBV3-1 (or the pseudogene TRBV3-2) and J usage is TRBJ1-4, with D possibly matching TRBD1 (5 bases). The CDR3 is 15 amino acids. V was pared by 0 bases and J by 7 bases, with 12 bases between. CDR1 is LGHDT and CDR2 is YNNKEL in the germline V gene (reference sequence). Here the CDR3 reads CASSQDRGVGEKLFF. The CDR3 bases are TGTGCCAGCAGCCAAGACCGGGGGGTGGGTGAAAAACTGTTTTTT.

This clone appeared once. This chain joins TRBV28 and TRBJ2-4; D might be TRBD1 or TRBD2, each matching 5 bases. CDR3 length: 16 amino acids. V shed 2 bases and J shed 4 bases, with 15 bases lying between them. Germline V gene sequence: CDR1 MDHEN, CDR2 SYDVKM. Here the CDR3 DNA reads TGTGCCAGCAGTTTAATGGCCGGGGACGGAAAAAACATTCAGTACTTC. Translating gives CASSLMAGDGKNIQYF.

The chain joins TRBV6-5 to TRBJ2-7; possibly TRBD1 for D (7 bases). V lost 1 base to trimming and J lost 2 bases, with 12 bases between them. The germline V gene encodes CDR1 MNHEY and CDR2 SVGAGI. CDR3 length: 15 residues. The CDR3 region is CASSYWRGLAYEQYF. Written as DNA, the CDR3 is TGTGCCAGCAGTTACTGGAGGGGGCTTGCCTACGAGCAGTACTTC.

A single count supports this clone. DNA of the CDR3: TGTGCCAGCAGCTTGAGGGAGAACTATGGCTACACCTTC. Its protein product is CASSLRENYGYTF. The chain joins TRBV5-4 to TRBJ1-2; unclear D gene. The CDR3 length is 13 residues. The V end lost 1 base, the J end lost 2 bases, and 6 bases lay between the germline ends. The V gene's germline CDR1 is SGHNT and CDR2 YYREEE (reference sequence). The full variable domain, with the rest looked up from reference TRBV5-4 and TRBJ1-2, is ETGVTQSPTHLIKTRGQQVTLRCSSQSGHNTVSWYQQALGQGPQFIFQYYREEENGRGNFPPRFSGLQFPNYSSELNVNALELDDSALYLCASSLRENYGYTFGSGTRLTVV.

The V and J genes are TRBV6-5 and TRBJ2-1; 10 bases align to TRBD2. V gave up 6 bases and J gave up 5 bases; unmatched junction bases: 7. Germline CDR1 reads MNHEY; CDR2 reads SVGAGI. This CDR3 has 15 amino acids. The CDR3 region is CASRALGLADNEQFF. For the CDR3, the DNA is TGTGCCAGCAGAGCCCTCGGACTAGCGGACAATGAGCAGTTCTTC.

J is TRBJ1-4 and V is TRBV14; perhaps TRBD1 as D (5 bases). V was cut by 4 bases and J by 2 bases, with 11 bases left in between. Germline V gene lookup returns CDR1 SGHDN and CDR2 FVKESK. This CDR3 has 15 residues. In DNA, the CDR3 is TGTGCCAGCAGCCGGCGCCGGGGCACTAATGAAAAACTGTTTTTT. The encoded protein is CASSRRRGTNEKLFF.